The next 27 T cell receptor beta chains were all read from a single sample in a study of blood T cell repertoires in COVID-19. TCRdb's table, derived via immunoSEQ multiplex PCR, lists solely in-frame clones and lacks some. This table holds around 260,000 clones, about 91% found once. Sample: peripheral blood. Every receptor here comes from a person aged 18-35 years with COVID-19, enrolled during active disease.

V and J are TRBV27 and TRBJ1-1, with D uncertain. Germline CDR1 reads MNHEY; CDR2 reads SMNVEV (reference sequence). V lost 6 bases and J lost 1, with 15 bases in between. There are 15 residues in the CDR3. The CDR3 sequence: CASSRDMGRNTEAFF. In nucleotides, the CDR3 is TGTGCCAGCAGCCGAGACATGGGCAGGAACACTGAAGCTTTCTTT.

This clone occurred once. This sequence joins TRBV10-3 and TRBJ1-3; 8 nucleotides align to TRBD1. CDR3 length equals 13 residues. Germline lookup yields CDR1 ENHRY and CDR2 SYGVKD. Losses at the gene ends were 10 bases for V and 3 bases for J; bases not matched to a gene: 5. In DNA form, the CDR3 reads TGTGCCACCACGGACAGGGATGGAAACACCATATATTTT. Its protein is CATTDRDGNTIYF.

The chain is built from TRBV12-3 or TRBV12-4 and TRBJ2-7; no definite D call. There are 12 residues in the CDR3. Trimming removed 3 bases from V and 3 bases from J, with 6 bases in between. CDR3 protein: CASSFQDYEQYF. The CDR3 DNA is TGTGCCAGCAGTTTTCAGGACTACGAGCAGTACTTC.

The rearrangement links TRBV19 to TRBJ2-5, with 10 bases lining up with TRBD1. CDR3 size: 15 residues. The germline CDR1 and CDR2 sequences are LNHDA and SQIVND (reference sequence). V lost 6 bases and J lost 5; bases outside the gene matches: 9. The CDR3 sequence: CASSPGTGVLETQYF. The CDR3 region has the DNA TGTGCCAGTAGCCCAGGGACAGGGGTTTTGGAGACCCAGTACTTC.

Written as DNA, the CDR3 is TGTGCCATACAGACCGTGAACACCGGGGAGCTGTTTTTT. It is translated as CAIQTVNTGELFF. This chain links TRBV19 with TRBJ2-2; no reliable D call. Per germline, CDR1 LNHDA and CDR2 SQIVND (reference sequence). The V end lost 10 bases, the J end lost 1 base, and 10 bases lay between the germline ends. The CDR3 totals 13 residues.

The chain joins TRBV4-3 to TRBJ2-2; 9 bases are shared with TRBD1. The CDR3 has 16 residues. V was clipped by 1 base and J by 6 bases; unmatched bases: 6. Germline CDR1 is LGHNA and CDR2 is YSLEER. CDR3 region: CASSQGTGVAAGELFF. CDR3 DNA sequence: TGCGCCAGCAGCCAAGGGACAGGGGTCGCAGCCGGGGAGCTGTTTTTT.

This rearrangement joins TRBV27 to TRBJ2-2, with TRBD1 matching over 7 bases. Per germline, CDR1 MNHEY and CDR2 SMNVEV (reference sequence). This CDR3 is built from 17 residues. Trimming removed 5 bases from V and 2 bases from J; junction bases left unmatched: 11. In DNA, the CDR3 is TGTGCCAGCAGTCCGGTCCGGGACAGATCTAACACCGGGGAGCTGTTTTTT. Residues: CASSPVRDRSNTGELFF.

The chain links TRBV29-1 to TRBJ2-7; D might be TRBD1 (5 bases). Germline assignment: CDR1 SQVTM and CDR2 ANQGSEA. V gave up 5 bases and J gave up 2 bases, with 10 bases separating them. The CDR3 spans 12 residues. The CDR3 region has the DNA TGCAGCGTTTCCCAGGGTACCTACGAGCAGTACTTC. It codes for CSVSQGTYEQYF.

CDR3 in amino acids: CASSPGGLAGETQYF. The DNA of the CDR3 is TGTGCCAGCAGTCCCGGGGGACTAGCGGGAGAGACCCAGTACTTC. The rearrangement uses TRBV7-9 and TRBJ2-5; 12 nucleotides match TRBD2. Germline assignment: CDR1 SEHNR and CDR2 FQNEAQ (reference sequence). The CDR3 extends over 15 amino acids. J was trimmed by 4 bases and V by 6 bases; bases with no gene match: 6.

V gene TRBV25-1 combines with J gene TRBJ1-1, with unresolved D. V shed 0 bases and J shed 6 bases, with 5 bases lying between them. CDR1 MGHDK and CDR2 SYGVNS come from the germline V gene. CDR3 length: 12 amino acids. CDR3 bases: TGTGCCAGCAGTGAATACGGGGCTGAAGCTTTCTTT. Encoded protein: CASSEYGAEAFF.

The J gene is TRBJ2-3, the V gene TRBV5-4; TRBD2 aligns across 8 bases. Unmatched junction bases numbered 18, after V lost 9 bases and J lost 3 bases. Germline V lookup: CDR1 SGHNT, CDR2 YYREEE (reference sequence). This CDR3 has 17 residues. CDR3 sequence reads: CATHLKRAGGITDTQYF. Here the CDR3 DNA reads TGTGCCACCCACCTCAAGAGGGCGGGAGGCATTACAGATACGCAGTATTTT.

This clone has more than one count but fewer than ten. This CDR3 reads CASSFNGDTEAFF. The DNA for the CDR3 is TGTGCCAGCAGTTTTAACGGAGACACTGAAGCTTTCTTT. The rearrangement links TRBV12-3 or TRBV12-4 to TRBJ1-1; D gene uncertain. Trimming shortened V by 3 bases and J by 3 bases, and 8 bases separated the two germline ends. The CDR3 length is 13 residues.

The V call is TRBV5-1, the J call TRBJ2-7; 10 bases map to TRBD1. CDR1 is SGHRS and CDR2 is YFSETQ in the germline V gene. Trimming took 4 bases from V and 4 from J; bases not matched to a gene: 5. This CDR3 is 14 amino acids long. The CDR3 sequence is CASSTDRGQYEQYF. The CDR3 DNA is TGCGCCAGCAGCACCGACAGGGGGCAATACGAGCAGTACTTC.

This rearrangement joins TRBV6-5 to TRBJ1-2; TRBD1 agrees at 8 bases. The CDR3 has 14 amino acids. The junction had 11 bases not matched to a gene; V was cut back by 7 bases and J by 7 bases. CDR1 and CDR2 (germline): MNHEY, SVGAGI. The DNA of the CDR3 is TGTGCCAGCAAAGGGTCACAGGGGGACTTTGGCTACACCTTC. Amino acids: CASKGSQGDFGYTF.

This rearrangement joins TRBV11-2 to TRBJ2-6; weak D call: TRBD1 (6 bases). Germline values: CDR1 SGHAT, CDR2 FQNNGV. V was clipped by 4 bases and J by 0 bases, with 16 bases between them. This CDR3 region has 18 residues. The CDR3 loop is CASSSWTDPSSGANVLTF. DNA for the CDR3: TGTGCCAGCAGCTCCTGGACAGACCCAAGCTCTGGGGCCAACGTCCTGACTTTC.

The table lists this clone with a count of one. The rearrangement uses TRBV12-5 and TRBJ2-2; 8 bases line up with TRBD2. The CDR3 is 17 amino acids. The junction had 8 bases not matched to a gene; V was cut back by 0 bases and J by 5 bases. The V gene's germline CDR1 is LGHNT and CDR2 FRNRAP. CDR3 DNA: TGTGCTAGTGGTTTGGTACGGGCGGGAGGAGGTACCGGGGAGCTGTTTTTT. Translated, it gives CASGLVRAGGGTGELFF. Drawing the rest from reference TRBV12-5 and TRBJ2-2, the complete variable domain is DARVTQTPRHKVTEMGQEVTMRCQPILGHNTVFWYRQTMMQGLELLAYFRNRAPLDDSGMPKDRFSAEMPDATLATLKIQPSEPRDSAVYFCASGLVRAGGGTGELFFGEGSRLTVL.

V usage is TRBV27 and J usage is TRBJ2-3; 12 nucleotides line up with TRBD2. V was clipped by 5 bases and J by 6 bases; unmatched bases: 9. Germline V gives CDR1 MNHEY, CDR2 SMNVEV (reference sequence). The CDR3 is made up of 16 amino acids. DNA of the CDR3: TGTGCCAGCAGTCCCCAACTAGCGGGAGGCTCTGATACGCAGTATTTT. It translates to CASSPQLAGGSDTQYF.

As to this clone: Compared with germline, one end of the junction differs, possibly owing to a read error. This chain uses TRBV7-7 with TRBJ2-7, with TRBD1 matching over 8 bases. Germline V gives CDR1 SSHAT, CDR2 FNYEAQ (reference sequence). The CDR3 extends over 16 amino acids. CDR3 sequence: CASSPLSGTGTYEQYF. CDR3 DNA: TGTGCTAGCAGCCCTCTTTCCGGGACAGGCACCTACGAGCAGTACTTC.

The rearrangement links TRBV27 to TRBJ2-7; the match to TRBD1 covers 7 bases. V gave up 5 bases and J gave up 3 bases; unmatched junction bases: 10. The germline gives CDR1 MNHEY, CDR2 SMNVEV (reference sequence). CDR3 length equals 15 residues. The CDR3 bases are TGTGCCAGCAGTAAACGACAGGGCTTTAACTACGAGCAGTACTTC. Its protein is CASSKRQGFNYEQYF.

There are a few counts of this clone. The CDR3 DNA is TGTGCCAGCAGCTCCTCCGGGACTAACTACGAGCAGTACTTC. Its protein product is CASSSSGTNYEQYF. This sequence joins TRBV7-9 and TRBJ2-7, with TRBD2 matching 7 bases. Germline loops: CDR1 SEHNR, CDR2 FQNEAQ (reference sequence). With 4 bases clipped from V and 3 bases from J, the junction kept 6 bases outside the gene matches. The CDR3 sequence is 14 residues long.

The CDR3 DNA reads TGTGCCAGCAGCTCCCGAGATGGACAGGGTCCCCACACAGATACGCAGTATTTT. This translates into CASSSRDGQGPHTDTQYF. This chain connects TRBV7-6 to TRBJ2-3, with TRBD1 matching over 8 bases. The CDR3 runs 18 residues. Germline V gene sequence: CDR1 SGHVS, CDR2 FNYEAQ. J gave up 2 bases and V 4 bases, and 14 bases lay outside the gene matches.

This sequence joins TRBV4-2 and TRBJ2-3, with 8 bases fitting TRBD2. Germline V gene lookup returns CDR1 LGHNA and CDR2 YNFKEQ. This CDR3 contains 18 residues. V trimming: 0 bases; J trimming: 1 base; junction bases outside the gene matches: 9. CDR3 in amino acids: CASSQDLRSGSGTDTQYF. DNA for the CDR3: TGTGCCAGCAGCCAAGATCTCCGGAGCGGGAGCGGCACAGATACGCAGTATTTT.

The chain combines TRBV19 with TRBJ2-5; no clear D gene. Germline CDR1 LNHDA, CDR2 SQIVND (reference sequence). CDR3 length equals 15 residues. Trimming stripped 4 bases from V and 1 base from J, with 13 bases between. For the CDR3, the DNA is TGTGCCAGTAGTAGAGCCTCAGGTTTCCAAGAGACCCAGTACTTC. It is translated as CASSRASGFQETQYF.

V and J are TRBV28 and TRBJ1-2; D not certain. Germline V lookup: CDR1 MDHEN, CDR2 SYDVKM. This CDR3 is built from 12 residues. V dropped 4 bases and J dropped 6 bases, with 9 bases sitting between them. CDR3 residues: CASSSPANGYTF. The CDR3 DNA follows: TGTGCCAGCAGTTCTCCCGCTAATGGCTACACCTTC.

V and J are TRBV4-2 and TRBJ2-7, with 9 bases identical to TRBD1. Germline V gives CDR1 LGHNA, CDR2 YNFKEQ. CDR3 length: 14 residues. V lost 1 base and J lost 6; bases outside the gene matches: 4. This chain's CDR3 is CASSQGPGQGEQYF. DNA of the CDR3: TGTGCCAGCAGCCAAGGTCCGGGACAGGGCGAGCAGTACTTC.

This clone has a handful of counts. V is TRBV4-1 and J is TRBJ2-7, with 9 bases matching TRBD1. CDR1 MGHRA and CDR2 YSYEKL come from the germline V gene. Trimming cost V 2 bases and J 4 bases; bases outside gene matches: 6. The CDR3 extends over 15 amino acids. The CDR3 DNA sequence: TGCGCCAGCAGCCAAAGGAAACAGGGGGCATACGAGCAGTACTTC. Protein product: CASSQRKQGAYEQYF.

This CDR3 reads CASSRGEKETQYF. CDR3 sequence (DNA): TGTGCCAGCTCACGGGGGGAGAAGGAGACCCAGTACTTC. The V call is TRBV18, the J call TRBJ2-5, with D perhaps matching TRBD2 (6 bases). CDR1 is KGHSH, CDR2 LQKENI, per germline. V was pared by 4 bases and J by 5 bases, with 11 bases between. The CDR3 extends over 13 amino acids.